A few counts support the clone carrying this T cell receptor beta chain. Antigen specificity is unknown. This sample was taken from a study of response to subunit inactivated influenza vaccine. A single record per CDR3 protein comes from TCRdb applying MiXCR to the RT-PCR reads. Among more than 450,000 distinct CDR3 sequences listed, about 8% were seen once. The study, taken as a whole, reports: The authors suggested that every seasonal influenza vaccination recruits few new T cells.

The clonotype was recovered from a man in his fifties or sixties who received an inactivated influenza vaccine. Sample: PBMCs from blood, taken roughly 24 months after vaccination.

The CDR3 spells CASSEVKGNYGYTF. The DNA of the CDR3 is TGTGCCAGCAGTGAAGTGAAGGGTAACTATGGCTACACCTTC. This chain links TRBV6-1 with TRBJ1-2; no reliable D call. The CDR3 has 14 amino acids. Trimming took off 1 base at V and 1 base at J, with 7 bases between the two ends. Germline CDR1 is MNHNS and CDR2 is SASEGT.